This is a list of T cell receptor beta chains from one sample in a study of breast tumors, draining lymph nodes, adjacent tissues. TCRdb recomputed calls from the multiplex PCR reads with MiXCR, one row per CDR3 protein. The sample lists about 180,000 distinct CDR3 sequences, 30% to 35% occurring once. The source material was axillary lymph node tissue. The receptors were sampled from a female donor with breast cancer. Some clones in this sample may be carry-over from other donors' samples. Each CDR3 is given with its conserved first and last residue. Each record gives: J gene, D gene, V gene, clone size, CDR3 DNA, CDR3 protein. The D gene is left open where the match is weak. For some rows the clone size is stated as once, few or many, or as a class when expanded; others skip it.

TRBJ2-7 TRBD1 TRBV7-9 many TGTGCCAGCAGCCAACAGGGGGCGAATTACGAGCAGTACTTC CASSQQGANYEQYF
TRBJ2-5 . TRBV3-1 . TGTGCCAGCAGCCAAACATCCGGGATTCAAGAGACCCAGTACTTC CASSQTSGIQETQYF
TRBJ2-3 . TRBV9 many TGTGCCAGCAGCGAAGAACTAGGTGGGAATGCGCAGTATTTT CASSEELGGNAQYF
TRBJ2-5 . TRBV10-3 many TGTGCCATCAGTGATAAGGGAGAGACCCAGTACTTC CAISDKGETQYF
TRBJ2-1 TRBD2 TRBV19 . TGTGCCAGTAGTATCGGACTAGCGGCGACCTACAATGAGCAGTTCTTC CASSIGLAATYNEQFF
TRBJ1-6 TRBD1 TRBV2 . TGTGCCTTTCACAGGGGGCTATGGGCCTATAATTCACCCCTCCACTTT CAFHRGLWAYNSPLHF
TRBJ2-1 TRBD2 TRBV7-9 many TGTGCCAGCAGCTTCAGCGGGAGGGCCGATGAGCAGTTCTTC CASSFSGRADEQFF
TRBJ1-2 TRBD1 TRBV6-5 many TGTGCCAGCAGACTGGGGACAGATGATAACTATGGCTACACCTTC CASRLGTDDNYGYTF
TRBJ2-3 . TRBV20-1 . TGCAGTGCCAGCAGCTTAGGTTGGGCGGGGAGCACAGATACGCAGTATTTT CSASSLGWAGSTDTQYF
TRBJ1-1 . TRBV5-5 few TGTGCCAGCAGCTTAAGGGGCATGAACACTGAAGCTTTCTTT CASSLRGMNTEAFF
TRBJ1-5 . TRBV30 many TGTGCCTGGAGTGGGAAACTGCGCAATCAGCCCCAGCATTTT CAWSGKLRNQPQHF
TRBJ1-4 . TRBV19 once TGTGCCAGCCTAGGGACCCGAAAACTGTTTTTT CASLGTRKLFF
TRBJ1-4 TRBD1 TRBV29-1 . TGCAGCGTTGGACAGGGGGCAGGGGAGGAAAAACTGTTTTTT CSVGQGAGEEKLFF
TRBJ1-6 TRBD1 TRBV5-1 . TGCGCCAGCAGCAGTAGGACAGGGGGCCGATCACCCCTCCACTTT CASSSRTGGRSPLHF
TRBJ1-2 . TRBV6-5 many TGTGCCAGCAGTTACGAGGGAACGAGGAACTATGGCTACACCTTC CASSYEGTRNYGYTF
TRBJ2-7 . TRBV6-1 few TGTGCCAGCAGGCGTACAGCTACCTACGAGCAGTACTTC CASRRTATYEQYF
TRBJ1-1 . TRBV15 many TGTGCCACCAGTCCGGCAGGGGCTGGCACTGAAGCTTTCTTT CATSPAGAGTEAFF
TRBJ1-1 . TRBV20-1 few TGCAGTGCTAGAGATGGTGGGGTTGGCGCTTTCTTT CSARDGGVGAFF
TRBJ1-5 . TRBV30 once TGTGCCTGGATCCCCCAGCATTTT CAWIPQHF
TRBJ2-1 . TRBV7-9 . TGCGCCGGCAGCGAACCGGAGGGGGGGGTCAATGAGCAGTTCTTC CAGSEPEGGVNEQFF
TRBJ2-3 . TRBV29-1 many TGCAGCGTTGAAGGTTTTTGGAGGGGGCCAGGCACAGATACGCAGTATTTT CSVEGFWRGPGTDTQYF
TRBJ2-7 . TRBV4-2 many TGTGCCAGCAGCCAAGCGCGGGAGCAGTACTTC CASSQAREQYF
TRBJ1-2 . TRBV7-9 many TGTGCCAGCAGCTTGATCTCGATACATGGCTACACCTTC CASSLISIHGYTF
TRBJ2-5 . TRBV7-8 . TGTGCCAGCAGCCCGGGGGGCGATGGTGAGACCCAGTACTTC CASSPGGDGETQYF
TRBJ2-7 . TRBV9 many TGTGCCAGCAGCGGGGGGACGGCGGCCGGGGAGCAGTACTTC CASSGGTAAGEQYF
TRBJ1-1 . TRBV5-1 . TGCGCCAGCAGCTTGGCTGCACATAACACTGAAGCTTTCTTT CASSLAAHNTEAFF
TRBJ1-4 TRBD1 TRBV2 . TGTGCCAGCAGGGGGGACAGCCAAACTAATGAAAAACTGTTTTTT CASRGDSQTNEKLFF
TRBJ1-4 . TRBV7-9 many TGTGCCAGCAGCTTATTTGGGGTCGAAAAACTGTTTTTT CASSLFGVEKLFF
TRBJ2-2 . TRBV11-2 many TGTGCCAGCAGCTCAACCCCCGGGACCAACACCGGGGAGCTGTTTTTT CASSSTPGTNTGELFF
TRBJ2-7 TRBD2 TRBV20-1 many TGCAGTGCTAGAGATCAGAGCGGGAGAGGTGTTTACGAGCAGTACTTC CSARDQSGRGVYEQYF
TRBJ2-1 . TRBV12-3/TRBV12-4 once TGTGCCAGCAGTTTCGGGGAAACTGGGGCCTACAATGAGCAGTTCTTC CASSFGETGAYNEQFF
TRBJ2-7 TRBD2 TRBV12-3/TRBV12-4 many TGTGCCAGCAGTCGCCGCGGGGGGATAAACGAGCAGTACTTC CASSRRGGINEQYF
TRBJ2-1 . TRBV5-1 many TGCGCCAGCAGCCTTGACCCAGGGACCTCCTACAATGAGCAGTTCTTC CASSLDPGTSYNEQFF
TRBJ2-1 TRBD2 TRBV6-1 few TGTGCCAGCAGTCGGGACGGGGGGTTCTACAATGAGCAGTTCTTC CASSRDGGFYNEQFF
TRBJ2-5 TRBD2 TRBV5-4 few TGTGCCAGCAGGCCCGCGGGGGGGTACCAAGAGACCCAGTACTTC CASRPAGGYQETQYF
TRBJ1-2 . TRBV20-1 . TGCAGTGCTAGAGGTCTAGGGCGGAGGGGACGGGGCTACACCTTC CSARGLGRRGRGYTF
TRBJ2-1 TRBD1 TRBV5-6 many TGTGCCAGCAGCTTCGAAACAGGGGTAAGGGGCAATGAGCAGTTCTTC CASSFETGVRGNEQFF
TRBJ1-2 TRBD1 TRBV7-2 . TGTGCCAGCAGCTCCCCGCCTGGGACAGGGGCGGGAAACCCCTTC CASSSPPGTGAGNPF